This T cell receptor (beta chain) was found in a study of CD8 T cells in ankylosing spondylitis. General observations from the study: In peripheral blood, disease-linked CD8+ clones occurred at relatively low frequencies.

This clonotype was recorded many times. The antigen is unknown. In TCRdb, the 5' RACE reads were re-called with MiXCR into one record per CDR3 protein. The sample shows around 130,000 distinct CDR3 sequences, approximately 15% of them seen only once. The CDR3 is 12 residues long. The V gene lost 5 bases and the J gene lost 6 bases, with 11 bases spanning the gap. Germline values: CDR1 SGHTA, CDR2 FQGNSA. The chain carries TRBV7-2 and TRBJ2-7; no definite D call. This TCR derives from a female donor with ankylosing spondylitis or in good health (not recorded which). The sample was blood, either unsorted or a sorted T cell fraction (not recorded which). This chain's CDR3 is CASSPAFAEQYF. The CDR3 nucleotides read TGTGCCAGCAGCCCCGCGTTTGCCGAGCAGTACTTC. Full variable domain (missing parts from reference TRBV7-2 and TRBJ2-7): GAGVSQSPSNKVTEKGKDVELRCDPISGHTALYWYRQSLGQGLEFLIYFQGNSAPDKSGLPSDRFSAERTGGSVSTLTIQRTQQEDSAVYLCASSPAFAEQYFGPGTRLTVT.